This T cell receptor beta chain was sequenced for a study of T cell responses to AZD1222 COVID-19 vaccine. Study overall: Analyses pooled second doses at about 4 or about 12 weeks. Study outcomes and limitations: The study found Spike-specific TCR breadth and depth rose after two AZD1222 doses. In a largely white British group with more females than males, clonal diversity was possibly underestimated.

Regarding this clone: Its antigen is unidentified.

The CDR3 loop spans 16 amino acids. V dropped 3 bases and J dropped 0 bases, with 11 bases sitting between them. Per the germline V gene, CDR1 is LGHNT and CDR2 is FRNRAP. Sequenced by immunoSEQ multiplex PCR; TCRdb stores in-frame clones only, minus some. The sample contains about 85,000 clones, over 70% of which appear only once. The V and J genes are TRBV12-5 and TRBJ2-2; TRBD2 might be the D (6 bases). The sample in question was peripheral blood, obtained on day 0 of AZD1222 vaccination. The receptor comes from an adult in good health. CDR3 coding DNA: TGTGCTAGTGGTTTTTTTGGCGGGACGAACACCGGGGAGCTGTTTTTT. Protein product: CASGFFGGTNTGELFF.